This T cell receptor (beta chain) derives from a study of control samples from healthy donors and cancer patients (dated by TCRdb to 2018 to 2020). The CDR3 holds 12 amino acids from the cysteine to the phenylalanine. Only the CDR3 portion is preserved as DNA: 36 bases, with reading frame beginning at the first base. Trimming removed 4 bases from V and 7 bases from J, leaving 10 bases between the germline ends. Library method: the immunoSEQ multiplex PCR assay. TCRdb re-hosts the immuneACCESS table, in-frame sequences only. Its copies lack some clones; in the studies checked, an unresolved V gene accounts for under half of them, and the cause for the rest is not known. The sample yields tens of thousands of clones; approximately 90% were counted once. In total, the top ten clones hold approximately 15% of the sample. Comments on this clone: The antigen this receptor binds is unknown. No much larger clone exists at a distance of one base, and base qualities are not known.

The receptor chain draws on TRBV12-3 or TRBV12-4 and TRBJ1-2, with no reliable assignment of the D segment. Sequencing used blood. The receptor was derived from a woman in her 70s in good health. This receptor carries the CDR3 CASSSSISGYTF. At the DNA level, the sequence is TGTGCCAGCAGTTCCTCGATTTCTGGCTACACCTTC.